This TCR beta chain was captured in a study of blood T cell repertoires in COVID-19. Study-level information: Some COVID-19 samples were acute and others convalescent; all came from the United States, Italy and Spain.

TCRdb keeps only in-frame clones here, not all; method: immunoSEQ multiplex PCR. The repertoire holds around 250,000 clones, about 90% seen once, with about 1.2% in the top ten. V dropped 4 bases and J dropped 5; count of bases not matched to a gene: 18. This CDR3 has 18 amino acids. Germline CDR1 is SGHDT and CDR2 is YYEEEE. This study enrolled people aged 18 to 89 from around 26 US geographic areas. The study assigned cohorts using participant-reported clinical history. Sequencing input: PBMCs or T cells enriched from blood (not recorded which). This TCR derives from a human donor in a cohort exposed to, infected with or recovered from COVID-19 (not recorded which). The donor label of this sample is uncertain. V and J are TRBV5-6 and TRBJ2-5, with TRBD2 identical over 9 bases. CDR3 amino acids: CASSPPIAGARGKETQYF. The DNA of the CDR3 is TGTGCCAGCAGCCCCCCGATAGCGGGGGCGCGAGGAAAGGAGACCCAGTACTTC.